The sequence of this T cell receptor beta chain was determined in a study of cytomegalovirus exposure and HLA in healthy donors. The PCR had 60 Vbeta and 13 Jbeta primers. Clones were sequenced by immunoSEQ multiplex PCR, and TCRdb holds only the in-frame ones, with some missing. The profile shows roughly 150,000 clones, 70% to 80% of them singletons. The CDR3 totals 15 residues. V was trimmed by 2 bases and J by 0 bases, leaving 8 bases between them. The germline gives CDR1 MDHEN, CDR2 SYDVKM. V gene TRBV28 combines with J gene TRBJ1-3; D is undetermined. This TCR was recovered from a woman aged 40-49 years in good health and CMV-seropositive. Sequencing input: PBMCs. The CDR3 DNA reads TGTGCCAGCAGTTTAGCCGGAGACTCTGGAAACACCATATATTTT. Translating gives CASSLAGDSGNTIYF.